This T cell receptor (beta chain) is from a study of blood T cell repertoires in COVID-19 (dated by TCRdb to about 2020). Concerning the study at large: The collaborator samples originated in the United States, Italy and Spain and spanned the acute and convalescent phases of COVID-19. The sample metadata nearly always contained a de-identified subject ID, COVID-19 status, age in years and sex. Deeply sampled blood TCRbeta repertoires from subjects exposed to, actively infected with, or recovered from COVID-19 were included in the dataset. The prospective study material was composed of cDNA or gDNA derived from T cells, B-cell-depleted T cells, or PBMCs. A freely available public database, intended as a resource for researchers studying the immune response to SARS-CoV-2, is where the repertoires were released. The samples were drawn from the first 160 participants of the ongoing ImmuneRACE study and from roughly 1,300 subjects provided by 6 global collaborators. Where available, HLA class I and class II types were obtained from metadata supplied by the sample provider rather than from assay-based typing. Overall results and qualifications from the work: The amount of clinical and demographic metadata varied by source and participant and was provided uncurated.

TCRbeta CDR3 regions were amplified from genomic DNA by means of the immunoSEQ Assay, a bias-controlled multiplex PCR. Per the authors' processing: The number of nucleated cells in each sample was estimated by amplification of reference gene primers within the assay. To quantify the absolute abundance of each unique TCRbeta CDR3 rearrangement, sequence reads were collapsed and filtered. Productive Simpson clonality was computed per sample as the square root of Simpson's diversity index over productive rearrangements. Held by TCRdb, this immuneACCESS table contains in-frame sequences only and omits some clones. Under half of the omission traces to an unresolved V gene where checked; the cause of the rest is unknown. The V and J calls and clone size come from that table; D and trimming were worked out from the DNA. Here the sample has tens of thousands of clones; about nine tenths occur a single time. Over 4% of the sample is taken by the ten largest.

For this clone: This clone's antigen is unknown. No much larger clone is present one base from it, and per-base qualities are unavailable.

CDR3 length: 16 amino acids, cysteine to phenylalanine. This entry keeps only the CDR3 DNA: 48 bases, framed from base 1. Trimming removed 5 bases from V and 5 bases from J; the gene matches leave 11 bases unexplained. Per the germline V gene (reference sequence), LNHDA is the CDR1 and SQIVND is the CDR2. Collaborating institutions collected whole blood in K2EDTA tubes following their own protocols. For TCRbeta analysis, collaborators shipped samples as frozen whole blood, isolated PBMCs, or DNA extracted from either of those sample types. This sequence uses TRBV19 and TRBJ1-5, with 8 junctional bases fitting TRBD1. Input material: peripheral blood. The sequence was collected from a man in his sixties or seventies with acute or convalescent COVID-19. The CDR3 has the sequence CASSLFAGQGYQPQHF. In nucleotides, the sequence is TGTGCCAGTAGTCTCTTCGCAGGACAGGGCTATCAGCCCCAGCATTTT.